This T cell receptor (beta chain) was identified in a study of T cell repertoires in cytomegalovirus infection. Study-wide background: Carrying CMV and the relevant HLA type showed in public TCR beta signatures.

TCRdb independently ran MiXCR on the reads; one entry per CDR3 protein. Among about 260,000 distinct CDR3 sequences listed, roughly 13% were seen once. In regard to this clonotype: Its antigen remains unidentified.

Study-level points and caveats: HLA-C-restricted CMV-specific TCR beta clonotypes prevailed in the ex vivo response.

V was shortened by 5 bases and J by 5 bases, with 15 bases between the two germline ends. The length of the CDR3 is 14 residues. CDR1 is SGHVT and CDR2 is SQSDAQ in the germline V gene. The J gene is TRBJ2-5, the V gene TRBV7-4; D is ambiguous. Sequenced input: PBMCs. This sequence originates from a human donor in good health (CMV status not recorded). Some clones in this sample may be carry-over from other donors' samples. The CDR3 coding sequence is TGTGCCAGCAGCCAAGGGCGCCTGGGGGAGACCCAGTACTTC. Protein: CASSQGRLGETQYF.